Each of the 28 T cell receptor beta chains below was sequenced from the same sample in a study of blood T cell repertoires in COVID-19. This table comes from immunoSEQ multiplex PCR, and its TCRdb copy is limited to in-frame clones, with some not included. The data contain about 240,000 clones, 80% to 85% of them singletons. The sample was peripheral blood. The receptors were gathered from a woman aged 55-70 years with active or convalescent COVID-19.

The chain has TRBV7-3 and TRBJ2-3, with TRBD2 matching 11 bases. Trimming removed 5 bases from V and 1 base from J; junction bases left unmatched: 5. This CDR3 spans 16 amino acids. Germline V gene sequence: CDR1 SGHTA, CDR2 FQGTGA. For the CDR3, the DNA is TGTGCCAGCAGCCCGCCGGGACTAGCGGGCACAGATACGCAGTATTTT. Its translation: CASSPPGLAGTDTQYF.

The chain carries TRBV5-5 and TRBJ2-1; no reliable D call. Germline V gives CDR1 SGHKS, CDR2 YYEKEE (reference sequence). Trimming left V 0 bases short and J 14 bases short, with 12 bases between. The CDR3 runs 12 residues. In DNA form, the CDR3 reads TGTGCCAGCAGCTTGGCCTTAGTGCCCAAGTTCTTC. Its protein is CASSLALVPKFF.

The J gene is TRBJ1-5, the V gene TRBV3-1 (or the pseudogene TRBV3-2); 8 bases match TRBD1. Germline V gene sequence: CDR1 LGHDT, CDR2 YNNKEL (reference sequence). The CDR3 contains 14 residues. V trimming: 4 bases; J trimming: 7 bases; junction bases outside the gene matches: 6. The CDR3: CASSPDRVRQPQHF. CDR3 nucleotides: TGTGCCAGCAGCCCGGACAGGGTCAGGCAGCCCCAGCATTTT.

The gene calls are TRBV7-2 and TRBJ1-3, with D perhaps TRBD1 (5 bases). CDR1 SGHTA and CDR2 FQGNSA come from the germline V gene. Trimming shortened V by 5 bases and J by 4 bases, and 21 bases separated the two germline ends. The CDR3 extends over 17 amino acids. The CDR3 DNA sequence: TGTGCCAGCAGCAAAGAGCCCCCAGGGCTGGGCGGAAACACCATATATTTT. It yields the protein CASSKEPPGLGGNTIYF. Based on the CDR3 plus reference TRBV7-2 and TRBJ1-3, the full variable domain is GAGVSQSPSNKVTEKGKDVELRCDPISGHTALYWYRQSLGQGLEFLIYFQGNSAPDKSGLPSDRFSAERTGGSVSTLTIQRTQQEDSAVYLCASSKEPPGLGGNTIYFGEGSWLTVV.

This sequence joins TRBV2 and TRBJ2-6; the match to TRBD1 covers 7 bases. CDR1 SNHLY and CDR2 FYNNEI come from the germline V gene. The CDR3 has 15 residues. J gave up 2 bases and V 6 bases, and 4 bases lay outside the gene matches. The DNA of the CDR3 is TGTGCCAGCAGCACAGGGGTGGCTGGGGCCAACGTCCTGACTTTC. Its protein is CASSTGVAGANVLTF.

This clone has just one count. The genes are TRBV16 and TRBJ2-7; TRBD1 aligns across 7 bases. V dropped 4 bases and J dropped 5; count of bases not matched to a gene: 5. The CDR3 is 13 amino acids. CDR1 is KGHSY and CDR2 is FQNENV in the germline V gene. The CDR3 protein is CASSRQGLDEQYF. The CDR3 region has the DNA TGTGCCAGCAGCCGACAGGGCCTAGACGAGCAGTACTTC.

V is TRBV7-2 and J is TRBJ2-7; D might be TRBD2 (7 bases). Germline loops: CDR1 SGHTA, CDR2 FQGNSA. V lost 4 bases, J lost 6 bases, and 16 bases lay in between. The length of the CDR3 is 14 residues. The CDR3, as DNA: TGTGCCAGCAGCTCGATGGGGGGGGCCCTCGAGCAGTACTTC. Amino acid sequence: CASSSMGGALEQYF.

V is TRBV3-1 (or the pseudogene TRBV3-2) and J is TRBJ2-5; no definite D call. Between the trimmed V and J ends, which lost 4 bases and 3 bases, there was a span of 3 bases. This CDR3 comprises 11 residues. Germline CDR1 reads LGHDT; CDR2 reads YNNKEL (reference sequence). The CDR3 region has the DNA TGTGCCAGCAGCCCCAAAGAGACCCAGTACTTC. Translating it yields CASSPKETQYF.

This clone has a single count. The gene calls are TRBV24-1 and TRBJ1-5; 7 positions agree with TRBD1. Per germline, CDR1 KGHDR and CDR2 SFDVKD. This CDR3 is 13 amino acids long. V shed 2 bases, J shed 6 bases, and the junction held 0 bases outside the gene matches. In DNA, the CDR3 is TGTGCCACCAGTGATTCAGGGGGTCAGCCCCAGCATTTT. Translated: CATSDSGGQPQHF.

The chain uses TRBV7-9 and TRBJ1-4; D remains unclear. Deletions cut 5 bases from V and 1 base from J, with 11 bases between. CDR3 length: 15 amino acids. Per the germline V gene, CDR1 is SEHNR and CDR2 is FQNEAQ (reference sequence). CDR3 bases: TGTGCCAGCAGCCCGCCGCGGGTAACTAATGAAAAACTGTTTTTT. Its translation is CASSPPRVTNEKLFF.

V and J are TRBV4-2 and TRBJ1-1, with unresolved D. The CDR3 has 17 residues. V was pared by 1 base and J by 0 bases, with 15 bases between. CDR1 is LGHNA and CDR2 is YNFKEQ in the germline V gene. The CDR3 DNA reads TGTGCCAGCAGCCAAGGTTTGGGCGCAACCGTGAACACTGAAGCTTTCTTT. It specifies CASSQGLGATVNTEAFF.

The CDR3 sequence: CASSFLQGDEQYF. CDR3 DNA sequence: TGTGCCAGCAGCTTTCTACAGGGGGACGAGCAGTACTTC. The chain employs TRBV7-3 and TRBJ2-7; TRBD1 aligns across 8 bases. Germline trimming cut 3 bases from V and 5 bases from J; bases unmatched to any gene: 3. CDR1 and CDR2 from the germline V gene are SGHTA and FQGTGA. This CDR3 region has 13 residues.

Here the CDR3 reads CASSFMWGGPETQYF. As DNA, the CDR3 is TGTGCCAGCAGCTTTATGTGGGGGGGCCCAGAGACCCAGTACTTC. This chain joins TRBV7-2 and TRBJ2-5; D perhaps matches TRBD2 (7 bases). CDR1 and CDR2 (germline): SGHTA, FQGNSA. The CDR3 is 15 amino acids. The ends were cut back, 3 bases at V and 4 bases at J, with 15 bases in the middle.

This clone showed up just once. CDR3 residues: CASSLVAGGEQYF. The CDR3 region has the DNA TGTGCCAGCAGCTTAGTAGCGGGGGGCGAGCAGTACTTC. The chain joins TRBV7-2 to TRBJ2-7; TRBD2 matches 10 bases. The junction had 0 bases not matched to a gene; V was cut back by 1 base and J by 6 bases. In germline, CDR1 is SGHTA, CDR2 FQGNSA. This CDR3 comprises 13 residues.

This sequence joins TRBV3-1 (or the pseudogene TRBV3-2) and TRBJ2-5; 9 bases agree with TRBD2. The V gene end was trimmed by 1 base and the J gene end by 7 bases; junction bases not matched to a gene: 16. The CDR3 has 18 amino acids. Germline CDR1 reads LGHDT; CDR2 reads YNNKEL (reference sequence). The CDR3 region has the DNA TGTGCCAGCAGCCAAGCGCTCGGGCGGGGGGGCCGAGGCGGGACCCAGTACTTC. Translated, it gives CASSQALGRGGRGGTQYF.

This chain joins TRBV5-1 and TRBJ1-6, with TRBD1 identical over 7 bases. Germline V gene lookup returns CDR1 SGHRS and CDR2 YFSETQ. Trimming removed 2 bases from V and 6 bases from J; junction bases left unmatched: 8. This CDR3 contains 16 residues. The CDR3 sequence is CASSFISGTANSPLHF. CDR3 coding DNA: TGCGCCAGCAGCTTTATTTCCGGGACAGCTAATTCACCCCTCCACTTT. The full variable domain, its missing parts supplied by reference TRBV5-1 and TRBJ1-6, is KAGVTQTPRYLIKTRGQQVTLSCSPISGHRSVSWYQQTPGQGLQFLFEYFSETQRNKGNFPGRFSGRQFSNSRSEMNVSTLELGDSALYLCASSFISGTANSPLHFGNGTRLTVT.

This chain joins TRBV5-4 and TRBJ1-3; D unresolved. CDR3 size: 15 residues. Between the trimmed V and J ends, which lost 6 bases and 2 bases, there was a span of 15 bases. In germline, CDR1 is SGHNT, CDR2 YYREEE (reference sequence). In DNA, the CDR3 is TGTGCCAGCACAAGAGTGGGTAGCACTGGAAACACCATATATTTT. Protein product: CASTRVGSTGNTIYF.

The chain links TRBV9 to TRBJ1-2; D might be TRBD1 (5 bases). The germline gives CDR1 SGDLS, CDR2 YYNGEE. The CDR3 is 13 amino acids. V shed 3 bases and J shed 6 bases, with 12 bases lying between them. The DNA of the CDR3 is TGTGCCAGCAGCGGCGGGGAGGGGAATGGCTACACCTTC. Translation gives CASSGGEGNGYTF.

The J gene is TRBJ2-4, the V gene TRBV3-1 (or the pseudogene TRBV3-2); TRBD2 aligns across 8 bases. Germline trimming cut 4 bases from V and 2 bases from J; bases unmatched to any gene: 4. CDR1 is LGHDT, CDR2 YNNKEL, per germline (reference sequence). This CDR3 has 15 residues. The CDR3 nucleotides are TGTGCCAGCAGCCCATGGACTAGCCCCAAAAACATTCAGTACTTC. Its translation is CASSPWTSPKNIQYF.

The genes are TRBV10-2 and TRBJ1-3; tentatively, D is TRBD1 (5 bases). The CDR3 totals 15 residues. V lost 3 bases, J lost 6 bases, and 15 bases lay in between. The germline CDR1 and CDR2 sequences are WSHSY and SAAADI. The CDR3 loop is CASSDVGGVENTIYF. In nucleotides, the CDR3 is TGCGCCAGCAGTGACGTGGGGGGAGTAGAAAACACCATATATTTT.

CDR3 protein: CAGGALGYGYTF. CDR3 DNA: TGTGCCGGAGGGGCTTTAGGCTATGGCTACACCTTC. The chain carries TRBV2 and TRBJ1-2; possible D gene TRBD1, 5 bases. Trimming removed 11 bases from V and 4 bases from J, with 14 bases in between. The germline CDR1 and CDR2 sequences are SNHLY and FYNNEI. The CDR3 sequence is 12 residues long.

The rearrangement links TRBV18 to TRBJ2-2; perhaps TRBD2 as D (7 bases). Germline loops: CDR1 KGHSH, CDR2 LQKENI. The CDR3 extends over 17 amino acids. The V end lost 2 bases, the J end lost 4 bases, and 17 bases lay between the germline ends. The CDR3 spells CASSPSSGGQGTGELFF. As DNA, the CDR3 is TGTGCCAGCTCACCAAGTTCGGGGGGCCAGGGCACCGGGGAGCTGTTTTTT.

The chain is built from TRBV7-8 and TRBJ1-6; tentatively, D is TRBD1 (6 bases). The CDR3 spans 12 residues. The ends were cut back, 5 bases at V and 10 bases at J, with 9 bases in the middle. Germline V gene data show CDR1 as SGHVS and CDR2 as FQNEAQ. In DNA form, the CDR3 reads TGTGCCAGCAGCCGGACAGTCTCACCCCTCCACTTT. Its protein is CASSRTVSPLHF.

The V call is TRBV7-9, the J call TRBJ1-2; D not certain. Per the germline V gene, CDR1 is SEHNR and CDR2 is FQNEAQ (reference sequence). The CDR3 runs 12 residues. V was clipped by 1 base and J by 4 bases, with 4 bases between them. CDR3 sequence (DNA): TGTGCCAGCAGCTTAGAACTCTATGGCTACACCTTC. Translated, it gives CASSLELYGYTF.

The chain carries TRBV6-5 and TRBJ1-1; TRBD1 matches 8 bases. The V gene end was trimmed by 2 bases and the J gene end by 3 bases; junction bases not matched to a gene: 8. CDR3 length equals 16 residues. Looked up from germline, CDR1 is MNHEY and CDR2 is SVGAGI. The CDR3: CASSYRRTGRDTEAFF. The CDR3 DNA reads TGTGCCAGCAGTTACCGCAGGACAGGGCGGGACACTGAAGCTTTCTTT.

This rearrangement joins TRBV18 to TRBJ2-1, with TRBD1 as a possible D gene (6 bases). Trimming left V 2 bases short and J 5 bases short, with 13 bases between. This CDR3 comprises 15 residues. CDR1 and CDR2 from the germline V gene are KGHSH and LQKENI. Here the CDR3 DNA reads TGTGCCAGCTCACCATGGGCAGGGGTCGACAATGAGCAGTTCTTC. This translates into CASSPWAGVDNEQFF.

This chain joins TRBV27 and TRBJ1-5; 7 positions agree with TRBD1. The CDR3 contains 14 residues. The ends lost 6 bases at V and 6 bases at J; junction bases unmatched: 8. Germline CDR1 and CDR2: MNHEY and SMNVEV (reference sequence). CDR3 coding DNA: TGTGCCAGCAGCATGCAGGGGGGAATTCAGCCCCAGCATTTT. It is translated as CASSMQGGIQPQHF.

The chain has TRBV7-2 and TRBJ2-1, with D possibly matching TRBD2 (7 bases). Germline CDR1 SGHTA, CDR2 FQGNSA. V was shortened by 2 bases and J by 0 bases, with 11 bases between the two germline ends. This CDR3 has 16 residues. CDR3 nucleotides: TGTGCCAGCAGCTTAAGGGGGGGGGCCTCCTACAATGAGCAGTTCTTC. Its protein product is CASSLRGGASYNEQFF.